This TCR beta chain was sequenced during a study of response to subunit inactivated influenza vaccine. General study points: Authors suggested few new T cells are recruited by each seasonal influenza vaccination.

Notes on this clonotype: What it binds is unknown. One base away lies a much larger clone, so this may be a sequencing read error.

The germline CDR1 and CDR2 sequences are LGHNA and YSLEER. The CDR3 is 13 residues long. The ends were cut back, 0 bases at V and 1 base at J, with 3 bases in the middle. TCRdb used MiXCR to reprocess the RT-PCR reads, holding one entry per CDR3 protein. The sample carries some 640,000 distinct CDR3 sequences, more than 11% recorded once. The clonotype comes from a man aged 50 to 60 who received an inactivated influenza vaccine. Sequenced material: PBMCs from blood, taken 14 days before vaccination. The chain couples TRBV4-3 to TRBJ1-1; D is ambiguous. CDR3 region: CASSQEENTEAFF. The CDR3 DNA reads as TGCGCCAGCAGCCAAGAAGAGAACACTGAAGCTTTCTTT.